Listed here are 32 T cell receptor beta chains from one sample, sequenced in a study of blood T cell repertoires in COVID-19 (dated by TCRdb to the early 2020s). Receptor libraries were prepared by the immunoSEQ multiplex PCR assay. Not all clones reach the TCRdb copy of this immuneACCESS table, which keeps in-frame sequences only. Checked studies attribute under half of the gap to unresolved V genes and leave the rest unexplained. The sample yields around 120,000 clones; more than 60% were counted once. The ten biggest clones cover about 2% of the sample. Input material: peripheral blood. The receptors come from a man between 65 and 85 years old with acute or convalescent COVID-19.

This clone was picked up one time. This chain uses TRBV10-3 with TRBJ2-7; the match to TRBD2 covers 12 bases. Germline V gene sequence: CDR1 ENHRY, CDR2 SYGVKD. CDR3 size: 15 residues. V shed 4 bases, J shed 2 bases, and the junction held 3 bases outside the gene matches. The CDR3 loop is CAISVGLAGTYEQYF. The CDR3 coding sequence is TGTGCCATCAGTGTAGGACTAGCGGGAACCTACGAGCAGTACTTC.

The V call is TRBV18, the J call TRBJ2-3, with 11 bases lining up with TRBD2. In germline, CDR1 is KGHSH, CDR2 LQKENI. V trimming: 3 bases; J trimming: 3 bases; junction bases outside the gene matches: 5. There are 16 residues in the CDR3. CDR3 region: CASSPPTSGATDTQYF. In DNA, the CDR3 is TGTGCCAGCTCACCTCCGACTAGCGGGGCTACAGATACGCAGTATTTT.

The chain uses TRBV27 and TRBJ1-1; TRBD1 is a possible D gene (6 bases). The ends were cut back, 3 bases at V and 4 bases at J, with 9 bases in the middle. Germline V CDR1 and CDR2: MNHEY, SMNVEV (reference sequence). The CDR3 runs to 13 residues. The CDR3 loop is CASSFQGTTEAFF. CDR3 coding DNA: TGTGCCAGCAGTTTTCAGGGGACCACTGAAGCTTTCTTT.

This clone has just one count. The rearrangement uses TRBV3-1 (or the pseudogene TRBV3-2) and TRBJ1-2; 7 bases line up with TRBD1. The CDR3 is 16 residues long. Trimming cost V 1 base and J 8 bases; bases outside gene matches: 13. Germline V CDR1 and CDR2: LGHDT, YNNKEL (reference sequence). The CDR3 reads CASSQVALQGYGGYTF. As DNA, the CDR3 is TGTGCCAGCAGCCAAGTTGCCTTACAGGGGTACGGGGGCTACACCTTC.

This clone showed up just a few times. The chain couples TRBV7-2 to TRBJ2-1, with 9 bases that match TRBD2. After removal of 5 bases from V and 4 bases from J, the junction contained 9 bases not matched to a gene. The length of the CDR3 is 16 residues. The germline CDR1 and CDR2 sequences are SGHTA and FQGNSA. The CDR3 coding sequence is TGTGCCAGCAGCGGATTGCGGGGGGGCGGGTACAATGAGCAGTTCTTC. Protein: CASSGLRGGGYNEQFF. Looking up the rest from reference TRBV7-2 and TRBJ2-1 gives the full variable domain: GAGVSQSPSNKVTEKGKDVELRCDPISGHTALYWYRQSLGQGLEFLIYFQGNSAPDKSGLPSDRFSAERTGGSVSTLTIQRTQQEDSAVYLCASSGLRGGGYNEQFFGPGTRLTVL.

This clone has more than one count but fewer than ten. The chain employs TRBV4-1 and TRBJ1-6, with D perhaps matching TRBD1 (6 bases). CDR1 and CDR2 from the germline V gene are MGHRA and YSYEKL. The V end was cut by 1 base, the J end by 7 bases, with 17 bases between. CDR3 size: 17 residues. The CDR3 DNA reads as TGCGCCAGCAGCCAAGGAGAGGGGGGGCGAGGGAATTCACCCCTCCACTTT. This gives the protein CASSQGEGGRGNSPLHF.

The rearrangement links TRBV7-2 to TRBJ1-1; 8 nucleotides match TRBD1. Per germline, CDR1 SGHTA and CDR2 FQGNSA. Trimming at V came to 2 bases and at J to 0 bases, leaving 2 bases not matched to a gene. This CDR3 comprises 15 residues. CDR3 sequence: CASSLQGALNTEAFF. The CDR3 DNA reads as TGTGCCAGCAGCTTACAGGGGGCTTTGAACACTGAAGCTTTCTTT.

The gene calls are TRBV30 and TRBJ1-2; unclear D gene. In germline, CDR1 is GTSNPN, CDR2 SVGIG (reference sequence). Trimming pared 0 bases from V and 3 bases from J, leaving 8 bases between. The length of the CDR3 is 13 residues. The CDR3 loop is CAWSVEADYGYTF. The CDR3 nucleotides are TGTGCCTGGAGTGTAGAGGCCGACTATGGCTACACCTTC.

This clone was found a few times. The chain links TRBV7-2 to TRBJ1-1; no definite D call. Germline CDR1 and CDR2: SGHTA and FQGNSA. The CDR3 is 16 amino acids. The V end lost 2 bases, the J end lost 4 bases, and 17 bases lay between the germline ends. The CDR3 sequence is CASSLSLNIRSTEAFF. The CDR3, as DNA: TGTGCCAGCAGCTTATCCCTAAATATTAGAAGCACTGAAGCTTTCTTT.

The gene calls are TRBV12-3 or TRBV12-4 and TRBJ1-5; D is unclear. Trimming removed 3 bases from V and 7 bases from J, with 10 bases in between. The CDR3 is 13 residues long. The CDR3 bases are TGTGCCAGCAGTTTCGGGGTCCGGCAGCCCCAGCATTTT. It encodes CASSFGVRQPQHF.

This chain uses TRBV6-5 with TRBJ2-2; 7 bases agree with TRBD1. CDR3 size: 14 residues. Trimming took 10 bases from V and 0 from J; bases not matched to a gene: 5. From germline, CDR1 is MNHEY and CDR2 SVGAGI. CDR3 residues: CATRQGPNTGELFF. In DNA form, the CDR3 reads TGTGCCACCAGACAGGGCCCGAACACCGGGGAGCTGTTTTTT.

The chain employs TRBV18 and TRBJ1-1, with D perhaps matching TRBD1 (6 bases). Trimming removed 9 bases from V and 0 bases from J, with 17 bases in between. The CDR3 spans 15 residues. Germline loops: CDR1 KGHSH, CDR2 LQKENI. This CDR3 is CASSDQGLMNTEAFF. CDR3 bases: TGTGCCAGTTCGGACCAGGGGCTGATGAACACTGAAGCTTTCTTT.

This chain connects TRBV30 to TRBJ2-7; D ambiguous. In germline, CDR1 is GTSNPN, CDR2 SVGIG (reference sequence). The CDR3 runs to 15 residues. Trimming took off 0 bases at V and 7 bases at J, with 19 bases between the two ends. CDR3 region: CAWSVVFSSFAEQYF. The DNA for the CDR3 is TGTGCCTGGAGTGTAGTTTTTTCGTCGTTTGCGGAGCAGTACTTC.

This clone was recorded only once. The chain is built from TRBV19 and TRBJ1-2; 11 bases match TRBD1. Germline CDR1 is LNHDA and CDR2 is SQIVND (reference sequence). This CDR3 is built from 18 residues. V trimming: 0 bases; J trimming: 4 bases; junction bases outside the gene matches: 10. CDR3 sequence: CASSIDWTGGGLGYGYTF. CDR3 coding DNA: TGTGCCAGTAGTATAGACTGGACAGGGGGCGGACTAGGCTATGGCTACACCTTC.

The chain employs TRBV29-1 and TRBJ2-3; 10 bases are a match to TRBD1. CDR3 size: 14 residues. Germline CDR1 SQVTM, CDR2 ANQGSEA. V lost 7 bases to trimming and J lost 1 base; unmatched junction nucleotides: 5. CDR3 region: CSADRGPRTDTQYF. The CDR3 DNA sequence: TGCAGCGCTGACAGGGGGCCTCGCACAGATACGCAGTATTTT.

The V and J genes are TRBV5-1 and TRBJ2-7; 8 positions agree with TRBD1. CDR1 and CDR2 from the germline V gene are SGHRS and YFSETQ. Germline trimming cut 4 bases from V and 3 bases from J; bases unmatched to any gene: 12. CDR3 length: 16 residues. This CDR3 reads CASSVNEQGGNYEQYF. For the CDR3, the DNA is TGCGCCAGCAGCGTTAACGAACAGGGGGGAAACTACGAGCAGTACTTC.

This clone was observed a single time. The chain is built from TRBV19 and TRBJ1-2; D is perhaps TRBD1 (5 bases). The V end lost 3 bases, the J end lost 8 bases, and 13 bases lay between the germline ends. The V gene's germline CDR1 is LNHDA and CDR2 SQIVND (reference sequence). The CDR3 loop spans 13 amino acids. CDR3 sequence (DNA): TGTGCCAGTAGTATCCCAGGGATGAAGGGCTACACCTTC. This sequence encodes CASSIPGMKGYTF.

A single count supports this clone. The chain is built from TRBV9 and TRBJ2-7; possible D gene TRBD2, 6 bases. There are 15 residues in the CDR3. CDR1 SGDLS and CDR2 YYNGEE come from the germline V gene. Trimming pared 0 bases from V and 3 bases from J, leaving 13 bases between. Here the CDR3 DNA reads TGTGCCAGCAGCGTAGGGGCGACCGGGGGCTACGAGCAGTACTTC. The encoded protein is CASSVGATGGYEQYF.

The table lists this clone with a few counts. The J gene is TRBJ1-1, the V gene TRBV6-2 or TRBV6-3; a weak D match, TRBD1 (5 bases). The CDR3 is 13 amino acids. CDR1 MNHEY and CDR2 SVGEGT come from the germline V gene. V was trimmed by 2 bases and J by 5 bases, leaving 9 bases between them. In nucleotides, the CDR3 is TGTGCCAGCAGTTACGCGGGGGGGACTGAAGCTTTCTTT. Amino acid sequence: CASSYAGGTEAFF.

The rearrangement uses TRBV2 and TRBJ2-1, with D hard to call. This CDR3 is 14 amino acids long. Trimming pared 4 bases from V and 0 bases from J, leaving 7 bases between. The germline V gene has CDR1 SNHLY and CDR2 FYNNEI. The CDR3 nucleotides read TGTGCCAGCAGTGGTGTTAGCTCCTACAATGAGCAGTTCTTC. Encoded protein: CASSGVSSYNEQFF.

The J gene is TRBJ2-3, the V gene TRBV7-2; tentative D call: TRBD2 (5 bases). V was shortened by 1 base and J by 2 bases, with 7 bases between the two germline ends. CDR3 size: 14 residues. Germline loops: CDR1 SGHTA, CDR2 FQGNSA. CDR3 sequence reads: CASSLGTPTDTQYF. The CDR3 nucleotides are TGTGCCAGCAGCTTAGGGACTCCCACAGATACGCAGTATTTT.

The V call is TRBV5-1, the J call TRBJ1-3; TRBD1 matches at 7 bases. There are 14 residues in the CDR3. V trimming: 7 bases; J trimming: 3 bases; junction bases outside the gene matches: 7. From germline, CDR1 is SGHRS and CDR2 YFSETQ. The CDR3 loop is CASQGGLGGNTIYF. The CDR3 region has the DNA TGCGCCAGCCAAGGGGGCCTGGGTGGAAACACCATATATTTT.

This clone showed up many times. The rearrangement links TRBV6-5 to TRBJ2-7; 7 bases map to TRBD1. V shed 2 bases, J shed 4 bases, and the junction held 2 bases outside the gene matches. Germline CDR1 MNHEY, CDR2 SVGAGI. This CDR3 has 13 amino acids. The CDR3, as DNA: TGTGCCAGCAGTTACGTGACAGGGTACGAGCAGTACTTC. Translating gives CASSYVTGYEQYF.

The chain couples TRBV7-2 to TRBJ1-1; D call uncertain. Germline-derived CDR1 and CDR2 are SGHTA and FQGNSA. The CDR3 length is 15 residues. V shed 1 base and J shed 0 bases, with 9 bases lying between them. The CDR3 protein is CASSLGLPMNTEAFF. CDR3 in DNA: TGTGCCAGCAGCTTAGGACTCCCCATGAACACTGAAGCTTTCTTT.

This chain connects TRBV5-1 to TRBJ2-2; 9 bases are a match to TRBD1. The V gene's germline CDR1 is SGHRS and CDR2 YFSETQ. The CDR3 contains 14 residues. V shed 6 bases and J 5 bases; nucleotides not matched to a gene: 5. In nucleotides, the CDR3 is TGCGCCAGCATAGGACAGGGGTCGACCGGGGAGCTGTTTTTT. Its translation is CASIGQGSTGELFF.

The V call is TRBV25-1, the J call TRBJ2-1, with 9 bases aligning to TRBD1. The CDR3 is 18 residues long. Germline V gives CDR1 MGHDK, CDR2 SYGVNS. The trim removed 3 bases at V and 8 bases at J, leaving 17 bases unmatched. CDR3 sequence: CASSDPITGTGISDEQFF. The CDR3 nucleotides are TGTGCCAGCAGTGACCCTATAACCGGGACAGGGATTAGCGATGAGCAGTTCTTC.

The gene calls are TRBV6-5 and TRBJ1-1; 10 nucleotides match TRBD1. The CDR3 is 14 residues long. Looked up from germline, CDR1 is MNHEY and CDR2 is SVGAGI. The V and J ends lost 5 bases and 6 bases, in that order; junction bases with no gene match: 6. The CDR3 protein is CASSLDRGRAEAFF. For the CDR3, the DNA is TGTGCCAGCAGTCTCGACAGGGGGCGCGCTGAAGCTTTCTTT.

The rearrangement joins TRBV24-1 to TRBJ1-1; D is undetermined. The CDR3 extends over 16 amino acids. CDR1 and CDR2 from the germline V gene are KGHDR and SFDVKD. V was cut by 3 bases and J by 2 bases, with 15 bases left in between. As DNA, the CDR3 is TGTGCCACCAGTGATGGGAGGGCCGGGCTAAACACTGAAGCTTTCTTT. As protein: CATSDGRAGLNTEAFF.

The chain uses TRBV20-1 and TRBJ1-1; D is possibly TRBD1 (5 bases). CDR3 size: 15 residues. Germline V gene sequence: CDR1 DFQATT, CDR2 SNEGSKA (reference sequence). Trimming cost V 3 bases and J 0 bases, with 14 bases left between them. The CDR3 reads CSASGQTGLNTEAFF. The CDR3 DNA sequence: TGCAGTGCTAGTGGACAAACGGGGTTGAACACTGAAGCTTTCTTT.

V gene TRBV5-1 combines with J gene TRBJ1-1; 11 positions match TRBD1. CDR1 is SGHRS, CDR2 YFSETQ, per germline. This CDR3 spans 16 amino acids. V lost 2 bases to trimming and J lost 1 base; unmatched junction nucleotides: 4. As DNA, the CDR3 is TGCGCCAGCAGCTTCGGACAGGGGGCTGAGAACACTGAAGCTTTCTTT. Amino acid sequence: CASSFGQGAENTEAFF.

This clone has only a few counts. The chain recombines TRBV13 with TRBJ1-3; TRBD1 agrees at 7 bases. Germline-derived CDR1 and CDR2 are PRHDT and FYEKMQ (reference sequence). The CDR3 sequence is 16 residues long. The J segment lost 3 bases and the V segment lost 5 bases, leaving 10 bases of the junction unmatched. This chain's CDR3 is CASSTLERGLGNTIYF. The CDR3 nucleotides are TGTGCCAGCAGCACCCTTGAGAGGGGGCTTGGAAACACCATATATTTT.

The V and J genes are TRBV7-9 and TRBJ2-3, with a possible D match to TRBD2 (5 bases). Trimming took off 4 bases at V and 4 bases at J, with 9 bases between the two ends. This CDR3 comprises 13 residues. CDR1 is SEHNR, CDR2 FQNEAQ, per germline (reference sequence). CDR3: CASSYTGSDTQYF. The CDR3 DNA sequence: TGTGCCAGCAGCTACACGGGGTCAGATACGCAGTATTTT.